This TCR beta chain was observed in a study of T cell responses to AZD1222 COVID-19 vaccine. Regarding the study as a whole: Most donors were white British, females outnumbered males, and clonal diversity was possibly underestimated.

In regard to this clone: The antigen remains undetermined.

The ends lost 6 bases at V and 9 bases at J; junction bases unmatched: 5. The CDR3 runs to 13 residues. CDR1 and CDR2 from the germline V gene are MNHEY and SVGAGI. Some clones are missing from TCRdb's copy, which holds only in-frame ones; the method was immunoSEQ multiplex PCR. The sample carries 150,000 to 200,000 clones, around 89% recorded once. The material was peripheral blood, obtained on day 0 of AZD1222 vaccination. V and J are TRBV6-5 and TRBJ1-6, with 7 bases fitting TRBD1. The origin of this receptor is an adult in good health. Written as DNA, the CDR3 is TGTGCCAGCAGGGGACAGAGTAGTTCACCCCTCCACTTT. Protein: CASRGQSSSPLHF.